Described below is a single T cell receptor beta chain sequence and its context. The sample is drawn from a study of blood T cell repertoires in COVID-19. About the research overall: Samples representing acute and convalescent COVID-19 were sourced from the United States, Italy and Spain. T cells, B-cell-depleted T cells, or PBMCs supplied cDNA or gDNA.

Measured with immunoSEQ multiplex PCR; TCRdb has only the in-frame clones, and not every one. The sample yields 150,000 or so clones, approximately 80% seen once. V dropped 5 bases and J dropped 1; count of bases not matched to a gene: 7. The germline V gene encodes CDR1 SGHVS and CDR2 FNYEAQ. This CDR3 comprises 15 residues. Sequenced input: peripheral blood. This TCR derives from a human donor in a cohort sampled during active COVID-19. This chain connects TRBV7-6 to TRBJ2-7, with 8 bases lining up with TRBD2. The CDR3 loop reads CASSPRLAGSYEQYF. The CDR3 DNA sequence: TGTGCCAGCAGCCCCCGCCTAGCGGGTTCCTACGAGCAGTACTTC.